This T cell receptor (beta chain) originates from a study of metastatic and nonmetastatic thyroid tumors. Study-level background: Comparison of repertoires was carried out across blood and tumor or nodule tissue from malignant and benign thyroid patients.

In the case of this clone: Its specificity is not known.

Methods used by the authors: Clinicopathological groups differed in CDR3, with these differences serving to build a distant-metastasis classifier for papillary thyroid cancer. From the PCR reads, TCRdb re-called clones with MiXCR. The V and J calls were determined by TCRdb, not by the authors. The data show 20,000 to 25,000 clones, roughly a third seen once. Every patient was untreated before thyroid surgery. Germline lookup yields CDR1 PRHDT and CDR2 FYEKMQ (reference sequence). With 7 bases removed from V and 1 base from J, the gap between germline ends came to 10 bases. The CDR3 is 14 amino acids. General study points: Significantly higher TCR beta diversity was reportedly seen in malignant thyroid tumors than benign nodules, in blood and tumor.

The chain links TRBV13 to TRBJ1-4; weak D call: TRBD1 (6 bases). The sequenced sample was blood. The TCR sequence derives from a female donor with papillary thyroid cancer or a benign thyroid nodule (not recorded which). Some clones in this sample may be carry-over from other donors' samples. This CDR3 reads CASTRGGTNEKLFF. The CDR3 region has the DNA TGTGCCAGCACCAGGGGTGGAACTAATGAAAAACTGTTTTTT.